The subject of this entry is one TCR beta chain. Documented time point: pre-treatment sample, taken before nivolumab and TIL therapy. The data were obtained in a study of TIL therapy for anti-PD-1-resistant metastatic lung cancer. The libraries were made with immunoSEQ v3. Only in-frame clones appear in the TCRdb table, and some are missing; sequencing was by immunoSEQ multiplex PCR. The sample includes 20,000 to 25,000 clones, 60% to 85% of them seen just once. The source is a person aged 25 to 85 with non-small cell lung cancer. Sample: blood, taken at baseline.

The CDR3 loop is CANSGGELFF. The CDR3 DNA reads as TGTGCCAACTCAGGCGGGGAGCTGTTTTTT. The chain couples TRBV6-6 to TRBJ2-2; D is ambiguous. Trimming took off 10 bases at V and 7 bases at J, with 7 bases between the two ends. The CDR3 length is 10 residues. Looked up from germline, CDR1 is MNHNY and CDR2 is SVGAGI (reference sequence).